This entry features one T cell receptor (beta chain) sequence. The target antigen is unknown. Diagnostic assessment was based on clinical symptoms, serum thyroxine and TRAb, thyroid ultrasound and orbital computed tomography. Fresh peripheral blood, 9.5 to 10 ml of it, supplied the PBMCs. RNA transcripts yielded amplified TCR beta CDR3 regions. The TCR CDR3 was amplified in a first-round RT-PCR using the HTBI primer set. MiXCR was run by TCRdb on the multiplex PCR reads, yielding one entry per CDR3 protein. Of 660,000 or so distinct CDR3 sequences in the sample, less than 25% were seen once. This sample stems from a study of T cells in Graves' hyperthyroidism and ophthalmopathy. Findings of the study overall: Blood shared most expanded thyroid clonotypes above 0.001.

The sequenced sample consisted of blood. The receptor's source is a man younger than 45 with Graves' ophthalmopathy.

The CDR3 bases are TGTGCCAGCAGCCCCCCTCATGGAGCGAACACCGGGGAGCTGTTTTTT. Translated, it gives CASSPPHGANTGELFF. This chain links TRBV9 with TRBJ2-2; no firm D call. The CDR3 loop spans 16 amino acids. Germline values: CDR1 SGDLS, CDR2 YYNGEE. The germline V and J ends were trimmed by 4 bases and 0 bases, with 13 bases remaining between them.